Below, 29 T cell receptor beta chains from the same sample are listed, as sequenced in a study of T cell responses to AZD1222 COVID-19 vaccine. Sequenced by immunoSEQ multiplex PCR; TCRdb stores in-frame clones only, minus some. The sample yields under 8,500 clones, 70% to 90% seen once. The sequencing here drew on peripheral blood, taken 28 days after the second AZD1222 dose. These receptors all stem from an adult who received the AZD1222 COVID-19 vaccine.

The V and J genes are TRBV5-6 and TRBJ2-2; D is perhaps TRBD2 (7 bases). Germline-derived CDR1 and CDR2 are SGHDT and YYEEEE. CDR3 length: 15 residues. The ends were cut back, 1 base at V and 9 bases at J, with 16 bases in the middle. CDR3: CASSLLQGRVRELFF. As DNA, the CDR3 is TGTGCCAGCAGCTTGCTCCAGGGGAGGGTAAGGGAGCTGTTTTTT.

The V and J genes are TRBV7-9 and TRBJ2-2; the D gene is possibly TRBD2 (6 bases). Looked up from germline, CDR1 is SEHNR and CDR2 is FQNEAQ (reference sequence). CDR3 length: 17 amino acids. V was clipped by 6 bases and J by 1 base, with 18 bases between them. CDR3 residues: CASRAAIQRVNTGELFF. CDR3 DNA sequence: TGTGCCAGCAGAGCGGCGATCCAGCGGGTGAACACCGGGGAGCTGTTTTTT.

V gene TRBV29-1 combines with J gene TRBJ2-7, with D possibly TRBD1 on 6 matching bases. CDR3 size: 13 residues. With 2 bases removed from V and 3 bases from J, the gap between germline ends came to 11 bases. Germline V CDR1 and CDR2: SQVTM, ANQGSEA. CDR3 coding DNA: TGCAGCGTTGAATCCGGGACACGCTACGAGCAGTACTTC. Translated, it gives CSVESGTRYEQYF.

This clone was seen a few times. For the CDR3, the DNA is TGTGCCAGCAGCCCCGGAGGGAGAGGTTCACCCCTCCACTTT. Its protein product is CASSPGGRGSPLHF. This chain uses TRBV7-2 with TRBJ1-6; no clear D gene. Germline CDR1 is SGHTA and CDR2 is FQGNSA. V lost 5 bases to trimming and J lost 9 bases, with 14 bases between them. This CDR3 region has 14 residues.

This clone came up a few times. The V and J genes are TRBV15 and TRBJ2-7; D is perhaps TRBD2 (6 bases). The CDR3 loop spans 16 amino acids. In germline, CDR1 is LNHNV, CDR2 YYDKDF (reference sequence). Trimming cost V 5 bases and J 0 bases, with 17 bases left between them. The CDR3 DNA reads as TGTGCCACCAGCTCCGGACGGGGGAGGTTCTCCTACGAGCAGTACTTC. Its protein product is CATSSGRGRFSYEQYF.

This clone was found a few times. The chain links TRBV2 to TRBJ1-6; unclear D gene. Germline V gene lookup returns CDR1 SNHLY and CDR2 FYNNEI. This CDR3 has 14 residues. Trimming took 2 bases from V and 10 from J, leaving 12 bases between them. In DNA form, the CDR3 reads TGTGCCAGCAGTGAAAGGAGGGCGGAATCACCCCTCCACTTT. Protein product: CASSERRAESPLHF.

J is TRBJ1-2 and V is TRBV24-1, with TRBD1 identical over 9 bases. Unmatched junction bases numbered 7, after V lost 4 bases and J lost 8 bases. Germline lookup yields CDR1 KGHDR and CDR2 SFDVKD. The CDR3 length is 14 residues. CDR3 DNA sequence: TGTGCCACCAGTGACGAGGGACAGGGAGTCGGCTACACCTTC. Protein: CATSDEGQGVGYTF.

The V gene is TRBV2, the J gene TRBJ2-1; D is undetermined. The CDR3 has 14 residues. The germline gives CDR1 SNHLY, CDR2 FYNNEI. V shed 4 bases and J shed 10 bases, with 17 bases lying between them. CDR3 region: CASSVTTSLREQFF. In DNA form, the CDR3 reads TGTGCCAGCAGTGTCACGACATCCCTAAGGGAGCAGTTCTTC.

The rearrangement joins TRBV11-2 to TRBJ2-1, with 12 bases identical to TRBD2. The CDR3 has 16 residues. V lost 2 bases and J lost 4; bases outside the gene matches: 3. CDR1 is SGHAT and CDR2 is FQNNGV in the germline V gene. Written as DNA, the CDR3 is TGTGCCAGCAGCTTAAGACTAGCGGGGGTGTACAATGAGCAGTTCTTC. Its protein is CASSLRLAGVYNEQFF.

The rearrangement joins TRBV7-8 to TRBJ1-5; TRBD1 agrees at 8 bases. Trimming removed 4 bases from V and 1 base from J; junction bases left unmatched: 6. Germline assignment: CDR1 SGHVS and CDR2 FQNEAQ. The CDR3 is 16 amino acids. CDR3 in amino acids: CASSYGTGWSNQPQHF. The CDR3 DNA reads TGTGCCAGCAGCTACGGGACAGGCTGGAGCAATCAGCCCCAGCATTTT.

The chain uses TRBV5-1 and TRBJ1-2, with TRBD1 identical over 7 bases. Germline trimming cut 0 bases from V and 0 bases from J; bases unmatched to any gene: 14. The CDR3 contains 19 residues. Germline V gives CDR1 SGHRS, CDR2 YFSETQ. The CDR3 coding sequence is TGCGCCAGCAGCTTGGTAGCCGAAACTTGGGGACAGACTAACTATGGCTACACCTTC. Its protein is CASSLVAETWGQTNYGYTF.

V gene TRBV27 combines with J gene TRBJ2-1; 12 positions agree with TRBD2. From germline, CDR1 is MNHEY and CDR2 SMNVEV (reference sequence). The trim removed 4 bases at V and 7 bases at J, leaving 8 bases unmatched. The CDR3 has 16 residues. The CDR3 sequence is CASSSPGLAGPNEQFF. The CDR3 nucleotides are TGTGCCAGCAGTTCTCCGGGACTAGCGGGCCCGAATGAGCAGTTCTTC.

The DNA for the CDR3 is TGTGCCAGCAGCTTGAGGGATTCACCCCTCCACTTT. It codes for CASSLRDSPLHF. The chain has TRBV5-5 and TRBJ1-6; D not resolved. Per the germline V gene, CDR1 is SGHKS and CDR2 is YYEKEE (reference sequence). Trimming cost V 1 base and J 8 bases, with 4 bases left between them. The CDR3 is 12 residues long.

This chain connects TRBV7-2 to TRBJ2-7; 8 bases fit TRBD1. CDR3 length: 16 residues. Germline CDR1 and CDR2: SGHTA and FQGNSA. V was clipped by 1 base and J by 2 bases; unmatched bases: 7. The CDR3 DNA sequence: TGTGCCAGCAGCTTAGAGGCGGGACAGGCAGCCTACGAGCAGTACTTC. Its translation: CASSLEAGQAAYEQYF.

The chain joins TRBV7-2 to TRBJ1-5; weak D call: TRBD1 (5 bases). Trimming cost V 6 bases and J 6 bases, with 18 bases left between them. CDR1 and CDR2 from the germline V gene are SGHTA and FQGNSA. The CDR3 has 15 amino acids. The CDR3 loop is CASSLVGRVGQPQHF. DNA of the CDR3: TGTGCCAGCAGTCTAGTGGGCAGGGTTGGTCAGCCCCAGCATTTT. The full variable domain, with the rest looked up from reference TRBV7-2 and TRBJ1-5, is GAGVSQSPSNKVTEKGKDVELRCDPISGHTALYWYRQSLGQGLEFLIYFQGNSAPDKSGLPSDRFSAERTGGSVSTLTIQRTQQEDSAVYLCASSLVGRVGQPQHFGDGTRLSIL.

The rearrangement joins TRBV30 to TRBJ2-7; the D is unclear. Trimming cost V 2 bases and J 7 bases, with 9 bases left between them. The CDR3 totals 11 residues. CDR1 and CDR2 (germline): GTSNPN, SVGIG (reference sequence). The CDR3 DNA follows: TGTGCCTGGAGTCTCAGAAGGGAGCAGTACTTC. Encoded protein: CAWSLRREQYF. Drawing the rest from reference TRBV30 and TRBJ2-7, the complete variable domain is SQTIHQWPATLVQPVGSPLSLECTVEGTSNPNLYWYRQAAGRGLQLLFYSVGIGQISSEVPQNLSASRPQDRQFILSSKKLLLSDSGFYLCAWSLRREQYFGPGTRLTVT.

The J gene is TRBJ2-1, the V gene TRBV6-5; possible D gene TRBD2, 6 bases. V was shortened by 5 bases and J by 6 bases, with 11 bases between the two germline ends. This CDR3 region has 13 residues. The germline V gene has CDR1 MNHEY and CDR2 SVGAGI. The CDR3 here is CASSRTSTNEQFF. CDR3 coding DNA: TGTGCCAGCAGTCGTACTAGCACCAATGAGCAGTTCTTC.

The chain combines TRBV5-4 with TRBJ1-1, with TRBD1 matching 7 bases. V lost 0 bases to trimming and J lost 0 bases; unmatched junction nucleotides: 5. From germline, CDR1 is SGHNT and CDR2 YYREEE (reference sequence). The CDR3 is 16 amino acids. The CDR3 bases are TGTGCCAGCAGCTTGGAAAGGGGGCAAGTGAACACTGAAGCTTTCTTT. Amino acids: CASSLERGQVNTEAFF.

The CDR3 sequence is CASHIRGLSSPLHF. The CDR3 DNA is TGTGCCAGCCACATCCGCGGCCTGAGTTCACCCCTCCACTTT. V usage is TRBV5-6 and J usage is TRBJ1-6, with no clear D. The germline V and J ends were trimmed by 7 bases and 9 bases, with 17 bases remaining between them. In germline, CDR1 is SGHDT, CDR2 YYEEEE. The CDR3 spans 14 residues. The complete variable domain, with remaining parts taken from reference TRBV5-6 and TRBJ1-6, reads DAGVTQSPTHLIKTRGQQVTLRCSPKSGHDTVSWYQQALGQGPQFIFQYYEEEERQRGNFPDRFSGHQFPNYSSELNVNALLLGDSALYLCASHIRGLSSPLHFGNGTRLTVT.

This chain joins TRBV7-9 and TRBJ2-2; the match to TRBD2 covers 8 bases. V lost 1 base, J lost 6 bases, and 7 bases stayed unmatched. Per germline, CDR1 SEHNR and CDR2 FQNEAQ (reference sequence). This CDR3 has 16 residues. The chain's CDR3 is CASSLGLAGVSGELFF. In DNA form, the CDR3 reads TGTGCCAGCAGCTTAGGTCTAGCGGGCGTTTCCGGGGAGCTGTTTTTT.

The chain is built from TRBV6-6 and TRBJ1-5; D is perhaps TRBD1 (6 bases). Trimming cost V 7 bases and J 5 bases, with 15 bases left between them. Germline CDR1 reads MNHNY; CDR2 reads SVGAGI (reference sequence). The CDR3 spans 14 residues. The CDR3 region is CASNIRGGHQPQHF. The DNA for the CDR3 is TGTGCCAGCAACATAAGGGGGGGCCATCAGCCCCAGCATTTT.

The CDR3 DNA sequence: TGTGCCATCAGTGACCCGGGACAGGGCGCGGGAGATACGCAGTATTTT. It translates to CAISDPGQGAGDTQYF. V and J are TRBV10-3 and TRBJ2-3; 9 nucleotides match TRBD1. The CDR3 sequence is 16 residues long. Trimming cost V 3 bases and J 5 bases; bases outside gene matches: 9. In germline, CDR1 is ENHRY, CDR2 SYGVKD.

The gene calls are TRBV14 and TRBJ2-7; possible D gene TRBD2, 6 bases. The V gene's germline CDR1 is SGHDN and CDR2 FVKESK. The germline V and J ends were trimmed by 4 bases and 9 bases, with 16 bases remaining between them. The CDR3 runs to 13 residues. The CDR3 DNA reads as TGTGCCAGCAGCCGGGACTCTCTCGACTCGCAGTACTTC. Translated: CASSRDSLDSQYF.

The rearrangement uses TRBV2 and TRBJ2-7; D is ambiguous. CDR3 size: 15 residues. Germline V CDR1 and CDR2: SNHLY, FYNNEI. V dropped 6 bases and J dropped 6 bases, with 21 bases sitting between them. CDR3 DNA sequence: TGTGCCAGCAGGCCTTACCAAGGGAATAACGCCGAGCAGTACTTC. It codes for CASRPYQGNNAEQYF. Drawing the rest from reference TRBV2 and TRBJ2-7, the complete variable domain is EPEVTQTPSHQVTQMGQEVILRCVPISNHLYFYWYRQILGQKVEFLVSFYNNEISEKSEIFDDQFSVERPDGSNFTLKIRSTKLEDSAMYFCASRPYQGNNAEQYFGPGTRLTVT.

The chain recombines TRBV7-2 with TRBJ2-1; TRBD1 is a possible D gene (5 bases). Germline CDR1 reads SGHTA; CDR2 reads FQGNSA. V lost 6 bases and J lost 4, with 22 bases in between. The CDR3 runs to 17 residues. The CDR3 DNA reads as TGTGCCAGCAGGCAAGGTCAGGGCCTGGAGCTTTACAATGAGCAGTTCTTC. The encoded protein is CASRQGQGLELYNEQFF.

The chain employs TRBV7-3 and TRBJ2-1, with 9 bases matching TRBD2. V gave up 2 bases and J gave up 0 bases; unmatched junction bases: 8. CDR1 is SGHTA and CDR2 is FQGTGA in the germline V gene. CDR3 length: 18 amino acids. This CDR3 is CASSLWPAGGYSYNEQFF. The CDR3 DNA sequence: TGTGCCAGCAGCTTATGGCCAGCGGGGGGATACTCCTACAATGAGCAGTTCTTC.

The chain couples TRBV7-9 to TRBJ2-3, with TRBD2 matching 12 bases. Germline V gene lookup returns CDR1 SEHNR and CDR2 FQNEAQ (reference sequence). V lost 0 bases and J lost 0; bases outside the gene matches: 7. This CDR3 has 19 residues. The DNA of the CDR3 is TGTGCCAGCAGCTTAGCACTAGCGGGAGGATGGTCTAGCACAGATACGCAGTATTTT. This encodes CASSLALAGGWSSTDTQYF.

V is TRBV7-2 and J is TRBJ1-5, with D possibly being TRBD1 (6 bases). The V end lost 2 bases, the J end lost 4 bases, and 12 bases lay between the germline ends. The CDR3 consists of 15 residues. From germline, CDR1 is SGHTA and CDR2 FQGNSA. CDR3 coding DNA: TGTGCCAGCAGCTTATTCACAGGGTCAAATCAGCCCCAGCATTTT. Translation gives CASSLFTGSNQPQHF.

Here the CDR3 reads CASSEGAGGRTDTQYF. CDR3 DNA: TGTGCCAGCAGTGAAGGGGCCGGGGGGCGCACAGATACGCAGTATTTT. This chain joins TRBV6-1 and TRBJ2-3; D perhaps matches TRBD2 (7 bases). The germline V gene encodes CDR1 MNHNS and CDR2 SASEGT. The V and J ends lost 1 base and 1 base respectively, with 12 bases between them. This CDR3 region has 16 residues.